This T cell receptor (beta chain) was documented in a study of technical replicates of blood from several donors (dated by TCRdb to about 2017). The library was generated by the immunoSEQ multiplex PCR assay. TCRdb holds this immuneACCESS table with in-frame rearrangements only. Some clones are missing; in checked studies, unresolved V genes explain under half, and the rest has no known cause. This sample has about 68,000 clones in its table, and about 97% of those were observed once. The top ten hold around 0.3% of the sample. The CDR3 numbers 14 residues from cysteine through phenylalanine. Only the CDR3 region is kept as DNA, spanning 42 bases read in frame from base 1. Relative to germline, V is missing 5 bases and J is missing 2 bases, with 6 bases of the junction outside any gene match. The germline V gene sets CDR1 to MDHEN and CDR2 to SYDVKM. Concerning this clone: It has no known antigen specificity. No much larger clone exists at a distance of one base, and base qualities are not known.

The sample was T cells isolated from PBMCs. The source is a human donor in good health. Recombination connected TRBV28 to TRBJ2-7, and 7 junctional nucleotides match TRBD1. The CDR3 corresponds to CASSTGTVPYEQYF. The nucleotide sequence is TGTGCCAGCAGTACCGGGACAGTGCCCTACGAGCAGTACTTC.